This is a list of T cell receptor beta chains from one sample in a study of CD8 T cells in ankylosing spondylitis. TCRdb re-called the 5' RACE reads through MiXCR, storing one row per CDR3 protein. Here the sample spans roughly 280,000 distinct CDR3 sequences, 15% to 20% being singletons. Sequenced sample: blood, either unsorted or a sorted T cell fraction (not recorded which). These receptors all stem from a male donor with ankylosing spondylitis or in good health (not recorded which). Both conserved end residues are part of each CDR3. D genes are given only for firm matches. The size entry is marked missing in some rows and otherwise reads once, few, many or a size class.

j_call | d_call | v_call | clone_size | cdr3_nt | cdr3_aa
TRBJ1-2 | TRBD1 | TRBV5-1 | many | TGCGCCAGCAGCCGCGGGACAGGGGACAACTATGGCTACACCTTC | CASSRGTGDNYGYTF
TRBJ1-4 | - | TRBV5-1 | - | TGCGCCAGCAGCTTGGAGGGCGGGATTGAAAAACTGTTTTTT | CASSLEGGIEKLFF
TRBJ2-2 | TRBD1 | TRBV10-3 | - | TGTGCCATCAGAAGACAGGGAAGTGCCGGGGAGCGGTTTTTT | CAIRRQGSAGERFF
TRBJ1-4 | - | TRBV28 | - | TGTGCCAGCAGTCCAAGACACACAAAACTGTTTTTT | CASSPRHTKLFF
TRBJ1-3 | TRBD1 | TRBV5-1 | few | TGCGCCAGCAGCTTGACAGGGGGCATCTCTGGAAACACCATATATTTT | CASSLTGGISGNTIYF
TRBJ2-3 | TRBD2 | TRBV5-1 | few | TGCGCCAGCAGCTTAGCGGGAGGCAGGCCAGATACGCAGTATTTT | CASSLAGGRPDTQYF
TRBJ2-1 | TRBD2 | TRBV7-3 | few | TGTGCCAGCAGCTTACTAGCGGTACCGGGCGATGAGCAGTTCTTC | CASSLLAVPGDEQFF
TRBJ2-2 | - | TRBV29-1 | few | TGCAGCGTTGAGAGGAAGAACACCGGGGAGCTGTTTTTT | CSVERKNTGELFF
TRBJ1-2 | TRBD1 | TRBV2 | - | TGTGCCAGCAGCGGGACAGGGCTGGGCTATGGCTACACCTTC | CASSGTGLGYGYTF
TRBJ2-3 | TRBD2 | TRBV5-1 | few | TGCGCCAGCAGCCCTAGCGGGGCAGATACGCAGTATTTT | CASSPSGADTQYF
TRBJ2-5 | - | TRBV18 | - | TGTGCCAGCTCACCTTGGGAGACCCAGTACTTC | CASSPWETQYF
TRBJ1-2 | - | TRBV20-1 | few | TGCAGTGCTAGAGATCTAGACAGCGGAAACTATGGCTACACCTTC | CSARDLDSGNYGYTF
TRBJ2-1 | TRBD2 | TRBV5-1 | - | TGCGCCAGCAGACGTACTAGCGGGGGCGGGGATGAGCAGTTCTTC | CASRRTSGGGDEQFF
TRBJ2-3 | TRBD2 | TRBV28 | few | TGTGCCAGCAGTTCGGGGAGGGGTCCCTATTTCACAGATACGCAGTATTTT | CASSSGRGPYFTDTQYF
TRBJ2-5 | - | TRBV28 | few | TGTGCCAGCAGTTCACCAGGGGTCGTAGAGACCCAGTACTTC | CASSSPGVVETQYF
TRBJ2-3 | - | TRBV9 | few | TGTGCCAGCAGCGTAGGATTCCCAGATACGCAGTATTTT | CASSVGFPDTQYF
TRBJ2-1 | - | TRBV29-1 | - | TGCAGCGTTCCAGTCTACAATGAGCAGTTCTTC | CSVPVYNEQFF
TRBJ2-1 | TRBD2 | TRBV28 | few | TGTGCCAGCAGTCTACTAGCGGGAGATCGGGATGAGCAGTTCTTC | CASSLLAGDRDEQFF
TRBJ2-1 | TRBD2 | TRBV24-1 | - | TGTGCCACCAGTGACCCCACTAGCGGGGACCTCGATGAGCAGTTCTTC | CATSDPTSGDLDEQFF
TRBJ1-5 | - | TRBV5-1 | few | TGCGCCAGCAGCGGGGGACAAGGTCAGCCCCAGCATTTT | CASSGGQGQPQHF
TRBJ1-4 | TRBD1 | TRBV5-1 | - | TGCGCCAGCAGCCCCTCAGGGGGCATTGATGAAAAACTGTTTTTT | CASSPSGGIDEKLFF
TRBJ2-3 | - | TRBV5-1 | few | TGCGCCAGCCTTCTGGCACCTCTAAGCACAGATACGCAGTATTTT | CASLLAPLSTDTQYF
TRBJ2-4 | - | TRBV20-1 | - | TGCAGTGCTAGAGGAAAACTTACTAGCCTGAACATTCAGTACTTC | CSARGKLTSLNIQYF
TRBJ2-2 | TRBD1 | TRBV5-1 | - | TGCGCCAGCAGCAAGGGACAGGGGAACACCGGGGAGCTGTTTTTT | CASSKGQGNTGELFF
TRBJ2-2 | - | TRBV5-1 | - | TGCGCCAGCAGCTTGGATCGGGCAGGGTACACCGGGGAGCTGTTTTTT | CASSLDRAGYTGELFF
TRBJ2-1 | - | TRBV5-1 | once | TGCGCCAGCAGCTTGGAAGGACGGTACAATGTGCAGTTCTTC | CASSLEGRYNVQFF
TRBJ1-1 | - | TRBV5-1 | - | TGCGCCAGCAGTACCAGGCAGAACACTGAAGCTTTCTTT | CASSTRQNTEAFF
TRBJ2-1 | - | TRBV29-1 | many | TGCAGCGGTAGGCGAGGCGCCTACAATGAGCAGTTCTTC | CSGRRGAYNEQFF
TRBJ2-5 | TRBD1 | TRBV27 | - | TGTGCCAGCAGTTTATCGGGCCTCCGGGACAGGGTTTTCACGGAGACCCAGTACTTC | CASSLSGLRDRVFTETQYF
TRBJ1-5 | TRBD1 | TRBV6-1 | - | TGTGCCAGCAGTGAATTCACAGGGGGCAATCAGCCCCAGCATTTT | CASSEFTGGNQPQHF
TRBJ2-3 | TRBD1 | TRBV14 | few | TGTGCCAGCAGTCCTACAGGGGTTAGCACAGATACGCAGTATTTT | CASSPTGVSTDTQYF
TRBJ2-2 | TRBD1 | TRBV20-1 | many | TGCAGTGCTGGGGGACAGGACACCGGGGAGCTGTTTTTT | CSAGGQDTGELFF
TRBJ2-1 | TRBD2 | TRBV6-5 | - | TGTGCCAGCAGTTCCCAGCGGGGGACCTACAATGTGCAGTTCTTC | CASSSQRGTYNVQFF
TRBJ2-3 | - | TRBV29-1 | few | TGCAGCGTTGAACAGGGGAGGACAGATACGCAGTATTTT | CSVEQGRTDTQYF
TRBJ2-5 | - | TRBV5-1 | - | TGCGCCAGCAGCTTGAGCACAGGTGAAGAGACCCAGTACTTC | CASSLSTGEETQYF
TRBJ1-5 | - | TRBV9 | few | TGTGCCAGCAGTGAGGGGGGGAGCAATCAGCCCCAGCATTTT | CASSEGGSNQPQHF
TRBJ2-3 | TRBD2 | TRBV5-1 | few | TGCGCCAGCAGCTTGGTCGGACTAGCGGGGGTAACAGATACGCAGTATTTT | CASSLVGLAGVTDTQYF
TRBJ1-2 | TRBD1 | TRBV6-5 | many | TGTGCCAGCAGTTACGGCACAGGGGGCTCCTATGGCTACACCTTC | CASSYGTGGSYGYTF
TRBJ2-6 | - | TRBV3-1 | once | TGTGCCAGCAGCCAAGTGCCCAGACGTACTGGGGCCAACGTCCTGACTTTC | CASSQVPRRTGANVLTF
TRBJ1-2 | - | TRBV29-1 | few | TGCAGCGTCCCAGATCTGGGCGGCTACACCTTC | CSVPDLGGYTF
TRBJ1-2 | TRBD1 | TRBV20-1 | - | TGCAGTGCTAGGATCCGGGACAGGGTTTATGGCTACACCTTC | CSARIRDRVYGYTF